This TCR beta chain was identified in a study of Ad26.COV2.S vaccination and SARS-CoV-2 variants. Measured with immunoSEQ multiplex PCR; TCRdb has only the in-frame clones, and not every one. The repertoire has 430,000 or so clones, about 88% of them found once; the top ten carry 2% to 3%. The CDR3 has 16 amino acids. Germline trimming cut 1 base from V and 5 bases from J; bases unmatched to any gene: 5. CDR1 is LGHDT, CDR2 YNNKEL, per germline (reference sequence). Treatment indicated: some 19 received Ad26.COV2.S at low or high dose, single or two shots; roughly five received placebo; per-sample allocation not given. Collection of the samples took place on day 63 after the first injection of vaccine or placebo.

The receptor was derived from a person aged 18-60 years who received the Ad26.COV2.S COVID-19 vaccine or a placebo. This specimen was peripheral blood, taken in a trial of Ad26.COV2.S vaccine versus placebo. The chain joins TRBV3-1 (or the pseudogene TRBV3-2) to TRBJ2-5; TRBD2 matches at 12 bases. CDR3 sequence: CASSQAGLAGLETQYF. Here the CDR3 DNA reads TGTGCCAGCAGCCAAGCAGGACTAGCGGGATTGGAGACCCAGTACTTC.